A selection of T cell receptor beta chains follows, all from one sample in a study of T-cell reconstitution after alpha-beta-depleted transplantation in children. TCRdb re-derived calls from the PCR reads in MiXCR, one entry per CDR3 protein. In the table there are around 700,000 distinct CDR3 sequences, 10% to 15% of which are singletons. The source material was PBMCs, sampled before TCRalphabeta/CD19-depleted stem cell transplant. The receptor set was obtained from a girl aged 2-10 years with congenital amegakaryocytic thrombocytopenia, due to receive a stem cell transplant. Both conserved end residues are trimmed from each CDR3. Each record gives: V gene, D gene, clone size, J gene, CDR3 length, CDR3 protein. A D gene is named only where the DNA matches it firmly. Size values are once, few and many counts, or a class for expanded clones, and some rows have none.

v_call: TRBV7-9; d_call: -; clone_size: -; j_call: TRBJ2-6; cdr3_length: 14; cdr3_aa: ASSSSDVGGANVLT
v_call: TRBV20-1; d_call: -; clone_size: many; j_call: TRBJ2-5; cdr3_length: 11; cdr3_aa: SAPRRFTETQY
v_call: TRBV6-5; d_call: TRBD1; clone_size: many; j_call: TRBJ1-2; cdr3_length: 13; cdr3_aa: ASSYSLVGGRGYT
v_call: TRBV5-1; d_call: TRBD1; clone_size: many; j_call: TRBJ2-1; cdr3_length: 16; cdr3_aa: ASSTPRDRVSSYNEQF
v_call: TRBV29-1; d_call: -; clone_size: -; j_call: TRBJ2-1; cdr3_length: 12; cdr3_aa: SAIGLSSYNEQF
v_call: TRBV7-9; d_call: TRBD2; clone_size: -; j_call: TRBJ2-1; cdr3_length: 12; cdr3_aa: ASSSTSVHNEQF
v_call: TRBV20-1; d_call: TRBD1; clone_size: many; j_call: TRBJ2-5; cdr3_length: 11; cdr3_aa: SARATGGETQY
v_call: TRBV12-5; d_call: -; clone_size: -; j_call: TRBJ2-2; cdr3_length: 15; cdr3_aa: ASGLGGPNENTGELF
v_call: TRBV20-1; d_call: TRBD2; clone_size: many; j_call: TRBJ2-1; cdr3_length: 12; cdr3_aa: SARESGRGDEQF
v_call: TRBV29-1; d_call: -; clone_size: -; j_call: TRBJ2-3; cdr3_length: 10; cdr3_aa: SVSRGEDTQY
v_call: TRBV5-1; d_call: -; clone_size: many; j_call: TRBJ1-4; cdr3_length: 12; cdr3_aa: ASSLMSGYEKLF
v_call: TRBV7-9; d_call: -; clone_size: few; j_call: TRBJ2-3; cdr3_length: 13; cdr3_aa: ASSLDGPSTDTQY
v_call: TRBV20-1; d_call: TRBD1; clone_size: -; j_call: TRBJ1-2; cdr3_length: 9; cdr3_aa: SAGTVYGDT
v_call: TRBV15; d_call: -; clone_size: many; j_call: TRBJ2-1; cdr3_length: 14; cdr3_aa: ATSRESRGHPIRQF
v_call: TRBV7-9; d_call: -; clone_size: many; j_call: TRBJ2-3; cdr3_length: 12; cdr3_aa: ASSLSTGTDTQY
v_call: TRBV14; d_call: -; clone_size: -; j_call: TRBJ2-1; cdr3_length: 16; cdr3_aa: ASSLTSWDMGPYNEQF
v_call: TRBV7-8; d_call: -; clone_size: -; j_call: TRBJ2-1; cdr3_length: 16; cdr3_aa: ASILRASVFSTMKEQF
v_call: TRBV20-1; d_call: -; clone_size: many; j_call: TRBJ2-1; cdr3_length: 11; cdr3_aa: SAYDNSYNEQF
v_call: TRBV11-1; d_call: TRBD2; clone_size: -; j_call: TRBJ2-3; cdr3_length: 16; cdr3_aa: ASSSPLAGPLGTDTQY
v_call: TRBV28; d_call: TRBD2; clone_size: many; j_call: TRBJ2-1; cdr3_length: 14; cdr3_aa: ASSLYLAGGYNEQF
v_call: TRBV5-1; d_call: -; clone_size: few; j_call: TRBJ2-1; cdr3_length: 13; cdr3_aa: ASSANRGGYNEQF
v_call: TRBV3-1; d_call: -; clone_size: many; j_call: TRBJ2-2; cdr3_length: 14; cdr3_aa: ASSQARPSYTGELF
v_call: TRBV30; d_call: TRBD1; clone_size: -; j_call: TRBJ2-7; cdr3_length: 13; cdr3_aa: AWSADRGPGYEQY
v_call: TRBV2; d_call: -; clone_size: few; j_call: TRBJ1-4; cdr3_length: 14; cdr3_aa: ASSSNLETFDEKLF
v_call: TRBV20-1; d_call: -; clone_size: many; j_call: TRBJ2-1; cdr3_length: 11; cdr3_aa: SASRRAPNEQF
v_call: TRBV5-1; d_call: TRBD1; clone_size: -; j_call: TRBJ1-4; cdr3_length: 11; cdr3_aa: ARKGQRDEKLF
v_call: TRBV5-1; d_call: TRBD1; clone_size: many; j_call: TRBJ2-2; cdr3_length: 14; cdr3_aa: ASTRQGTQNTGELF
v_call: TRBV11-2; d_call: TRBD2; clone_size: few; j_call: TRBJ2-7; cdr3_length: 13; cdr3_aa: ASRDIRGRVYEQY
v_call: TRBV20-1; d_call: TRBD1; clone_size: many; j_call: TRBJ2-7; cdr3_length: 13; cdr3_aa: SARVPGTANYEQY
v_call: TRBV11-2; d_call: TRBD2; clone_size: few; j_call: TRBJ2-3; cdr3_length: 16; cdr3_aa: ASSFLGLDLAAWGAQY
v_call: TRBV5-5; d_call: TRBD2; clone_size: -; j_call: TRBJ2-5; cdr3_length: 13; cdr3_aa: ASSPDLAVQETQY
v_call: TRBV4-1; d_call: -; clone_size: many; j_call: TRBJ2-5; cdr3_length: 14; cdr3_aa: ASSLSPGDSQETQY
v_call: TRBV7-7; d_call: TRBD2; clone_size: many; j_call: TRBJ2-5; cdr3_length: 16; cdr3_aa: ASSSTVTAGFSGETQY
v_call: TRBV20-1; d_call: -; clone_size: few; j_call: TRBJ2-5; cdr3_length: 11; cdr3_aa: SASGSYQETQY
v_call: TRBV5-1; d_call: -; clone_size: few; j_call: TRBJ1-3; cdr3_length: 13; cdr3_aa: ASSLGDVSGNTIY
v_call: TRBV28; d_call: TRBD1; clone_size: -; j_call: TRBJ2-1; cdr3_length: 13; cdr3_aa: ASSFVRQGSNEQF
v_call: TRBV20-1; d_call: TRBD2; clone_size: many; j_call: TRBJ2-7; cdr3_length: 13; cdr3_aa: SAKNLAGVSYEQY
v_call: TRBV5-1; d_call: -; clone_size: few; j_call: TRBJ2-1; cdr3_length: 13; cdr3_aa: ASSLAPATNNEQF
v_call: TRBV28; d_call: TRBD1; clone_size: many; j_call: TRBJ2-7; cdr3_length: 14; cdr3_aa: ASRLIRDRATYEQY
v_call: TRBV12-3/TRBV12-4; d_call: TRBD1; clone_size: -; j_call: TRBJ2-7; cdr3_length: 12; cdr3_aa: ASSAGTVLYEQY
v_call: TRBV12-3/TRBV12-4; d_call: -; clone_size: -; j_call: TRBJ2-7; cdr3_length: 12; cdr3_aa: ASSTRDGTYEQY
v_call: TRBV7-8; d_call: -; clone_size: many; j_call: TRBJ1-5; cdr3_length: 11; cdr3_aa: ASSLDPGMPQH
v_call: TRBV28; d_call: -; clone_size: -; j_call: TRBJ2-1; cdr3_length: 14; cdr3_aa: ASSLSSAPSYNEQF
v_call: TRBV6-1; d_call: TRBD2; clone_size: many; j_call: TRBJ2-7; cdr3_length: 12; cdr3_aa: ASSKLAGSYEQY
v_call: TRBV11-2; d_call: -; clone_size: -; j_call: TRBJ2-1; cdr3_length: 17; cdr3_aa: ASSLRRLQRAFSYNEQF
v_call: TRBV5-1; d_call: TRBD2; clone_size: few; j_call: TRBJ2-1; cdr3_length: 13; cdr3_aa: ASSLRPGLDNEQF
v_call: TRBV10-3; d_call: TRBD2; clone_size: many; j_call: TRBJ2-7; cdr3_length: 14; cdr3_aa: AISGTSGRSSNEQY
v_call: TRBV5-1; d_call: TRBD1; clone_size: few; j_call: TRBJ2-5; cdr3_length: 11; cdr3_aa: ASSHRQGETQY
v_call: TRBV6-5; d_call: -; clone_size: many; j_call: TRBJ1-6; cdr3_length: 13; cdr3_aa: ASSYGGPYNSPLH
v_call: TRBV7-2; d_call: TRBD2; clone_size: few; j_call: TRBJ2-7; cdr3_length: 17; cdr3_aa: ASSLGEDTLAGAAYEQY
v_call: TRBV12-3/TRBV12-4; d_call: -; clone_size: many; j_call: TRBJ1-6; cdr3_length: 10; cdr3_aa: ASSSANSPLH
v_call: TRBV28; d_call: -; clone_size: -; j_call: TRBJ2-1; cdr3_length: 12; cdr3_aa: ASSAPGTSDEQF
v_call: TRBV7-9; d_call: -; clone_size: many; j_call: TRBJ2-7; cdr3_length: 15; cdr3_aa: ASSLGGFGGLAYEQY
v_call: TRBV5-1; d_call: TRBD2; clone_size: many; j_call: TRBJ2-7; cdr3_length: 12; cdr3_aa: ASSSTSGRYEQY
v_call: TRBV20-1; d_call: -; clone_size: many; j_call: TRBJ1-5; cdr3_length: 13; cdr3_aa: SARVPARGNQPQH
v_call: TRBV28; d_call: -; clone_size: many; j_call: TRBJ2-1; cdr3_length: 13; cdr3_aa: ASIGLPSSYNEQF
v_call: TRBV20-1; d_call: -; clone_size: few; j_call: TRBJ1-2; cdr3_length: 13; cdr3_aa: SAREASGPNYGYT